This entry lists 15 T cell receptor beta chains sequenced from one sample in a study of T cell changes during pregnancy in multiple sclerosis. Sequenced by immunoSEQ multiplex PCR; TCRdb stores in-frame clones only, minus some. The table records approximately 92,000 clones, around 90% of them present only once. Sequences were derived from peripheral blood, sampled in the first trimester of pregnancy. The source is a female donor with multiple sclerosis, enrolled in a pregnancy study.

This clone occurred once. The V gene is TRBV5-4, the J gene TRBJ2-1; D remains ambiguous. Per the germline V gene, CDR1 is SGHNT and CDR2 is YYREEE (reference sequence). The CDR3 length is 15 residues. Trimming pared 4 bases from V and 1 base from J, leaving 12 bases between. Here the CDR3 DNA reads TGTGCCAGCAGCGTGCGTAGAGAGTCCTACAATGAGCAGTTCTTC. This encodes CASSVRRESYNEQFF.

CDR3 loop: CASSQEPGLAGFSYNEQFF. The CDR3 bases are TGTGCCAGCAGCCAAGAGCCGGGACTAGCGGGCTTCTCCTACAATGAGCAGTTCTTC. The chain recombines TRBV4-2 with TRBJ2-1; 12 bases fit TRBD2. The CDR3 is 19 amino acids. Germline CDR1 and CDR2: LGHNA and YNFKEQ. After removal of 0 bases from V and 0 bases from J, the junction contained 6 bases not matched to a gene.

The chain joins TRBV15 to TRBJ1-4; TRBD1 matches at 9 bases. Germline CDR1 reads LNHNV; CDR2 reads YYDKDF (reference sequence). The CDR3 covers 15 residues. With V trimmed by 0 bases and J by 16 bases, 12 bases remained unmatched. The CDR3 DNA sequence: TGTGCCACCAGCAGAGATCTCGGACAGGGGTCCCCGGGGTTTTTT. Amino acids: CATSRDLGQGSPGFF. Drawing the rest from reference TRBV15 and TRBJ1-4, the complete variable domain is DAMVIQNPRYQVTQFGKPVTLSCSQTLNHNVMYWYQQKSSQAPKLLFHYYDKDFNNEADTPDNFQSRRPNTSFCFLDIRSPGLGDTAMYLCATSRDLGQGSPGFFGSGTQLSVL.

The chain has TRBV5-8 and TRBJ2-1; D remains ambiguous. Germline V gene lookup returns CDR1 SGHTS and CDR2 YDEGEE. The CDR3 spans 14 residues. V shed 2 bases and J shed 7 bases, with 13 bases lying between them. This CDR3 is CASSLRQVGNEQFF. The CDR3 region has the DNA TGTGCCAGCAGCTTAAGGCAGGTCGGAAATGAGCAGTTCTTC.

This rearrangement joins TRBV15 to TRBJ2-1; weak D call: TRBD2 (6 bases). Germline CDR1 is LNHNV and CDR2 is YYDKDF (reference sequence). The CDR3 has 15 residues. V lost 0 bases and J lost 8, with 14 bases in between. This chain's CDR3 is CATSRDRGGQHEQFF. The CDR3 DNA follows: TGTGCCACCAGCAGAGATCGCGGAGGGCAGCATGAGCAGTTCTTC.

The CDR3: CASRIAGLAKNEQFF. The CDR3 DNA sequence: TGTGCCAGCAGGATAGCGGGACTAGCGAAAAATGAGCAGTTCTTC. The chain joins TRBV27 to TRBJ2-1; 10 nucleotides match TRBD2. Germline V gene data show CDR1 as MNHEY and CDR2 as SMNVEV (reference sequence). CDR3 size: 15 residues. V trimming: 6 bases; J trimming: 7 bases; junction bases outside the gene matches: 9.

The chain joins TRBV15 to TRBJ1-1; the D gene is possibly TRBD1 (5 bases). CDR1 and CDR2 from the germline V gene are LNHNV and YYDKDF (reference sequence). V was clipped by 0 bases and J by 0 bases, with 14 bases between them. The CDR3 contains 17 residues. In DNA, the CDR3 is TGTGCCACCAGCAGAGATCTTCCGGGAGGGGTGAACACTGAAGCTTTCTTT. This gives the protein CATSRDLPGGVNTEAFF.

This chain joins TRBV27 and TRBJ1-1; 7 nucleotides line up with TRBD1. The CDR3 is 13 residues long. V shed 6 bases and J 0 bases; nucleotides not matched to a gene: 1. CDR1 is MNHEY and CDR2 is SMNVEV in the germline V gene (reference sequence). Here the CDR3 reads CASRQGLNTEAFF. The CDR3 coding sequence is TGTGCCAGCAGACAGGGGTTGAACACTGAAGCTTTCTTT.

Here the CDR3 DNA reads TGTGCCATTTCCAAAACCGGGACTAGCGGGACCTACGAGCAGTACTTC. It codes for CAISKTGTSGTYEQYF. The chain recombines TRBV27 with TRBJ2-7, with 13 bases fitting TRBD2. V shed 10 bases, J shed 2 bases, and the junction held 11 bases outside the gene matches. The germline V gene encodes CDR1 MNHEY and CDR2 SMNVEV (reference sequence). The CDR3 totals 16 residues.

A single count supports this clone. The V gene is TRBV5-4, the J gene TRBJ2-2; 7 bases match TRBD2. The CDR3 has 16 amino acids. The germline V gene encodes CDR1 SGHNT and CDR2 YYREEE (reference sequence). The ends lost 4 bases at V and 4 bases at J; junction bases unmatched: 10. CDR3 amino acids: CASSLGGGSTTGELFF. CDR3 nucleotide sequence: TGTGCCAGCAGCCTAGGTGGCGGGAGTACCACCGGGGAGCTGTTTTTT.

The chain combines TRBV9 with TRBJ1-2; D might be TRBD1 (6 bases). CDR3 length: 17 amino acids. V was cut by 8 bases and J by 5 bases, with 28 bases left in between. Germline V CDR1 and CDR2: SGDLS, YYNGEE. The CDR3 region is CASNQETGLGVLYGYTF. Written as DNA, the CDR3 is TGTGCCAGTAACCAGGAGACAGGCCTCGGAGTGCTGTATGGCTACACCTTC.

The chain couples TRBV28 to TRBJ2-3; TRBD2 agrees at 13 bases. Germline-derived CDR1 and CDR2 are MDHEN and SYDVKM. CDR3 size: 17 residues. The V segment lost 1 base and the J segment 3 bases; nucleotides outside the gene matches: 4. DNA for the CDR3: TGTGCCAGCAGTTTATCCGGACTAGCGGGAGATACAGATACGCAGTATTTT. This sequence encodes CASSLSGLAGDTDTQYF.

The rearrangement links TRBV14 to TRBJ2-3; a possible D gene is TRBD1 (6 bases). The germline V and J ends were trimmed by 4 bases and 0 bases, with 20 bases remaining between them. The length of the CDR3 is 18 residues. Germline V gene sequence: CDR1 SGHDN, CDR2 FVKESK. The CDR3 is CASSLTGRHYTSTDTQYF. In DNA form, the CDR3 reads TGTGCCAGCAGCCTGACAGGTCGTCACTATACTAGCACAGATACGCAGTATTTT.

The chain is built from TRBV30 and TRBJ1-1; 12 bases fit TRBD1. Losses at the gene ends were 1 base for V and 7 bases for J; bases not matched to a gene: 4. The CDR3 is made up of 14 amino acids. Germline loops: CDR1 GTSNPN, CDR2 SVGIG (reference sequence). The CDR3 sequence is CAWSEGQGAGEAFF. The CDR3 region has the DNA TGTGCCTGGAGTGAGGGACAGGGGGCGGGTGAAGCTTTCTTT.

The chain uses TRBV19 and TRBJ1-1, with a tentative D call TRBD1 (5 bases). This CDR3 spans 14 amino acids. The germline V gene has CDR1 LNHDA and CDR2 SQIVND (reference sequence). The V end lost 4 bases, the J end lost 4 bases, and 13 bases lay between the germline ends. The CDR3 loop is CASSTGYSGTEAFF. The CDR3 coding sequence is TGTGCCAGTAGTACAGGGTATAGCGGCACTGAAGCTTTCTTT.